This T cell receptor beta chain was recovered during a study of blood T cell repertoires in COVID-19. Study-wide background: Samples came from the United States, Italy and Spain, spanning acute and convalescent COVID-19.

Those enrolled, adults aged 18 to 89 years, came from fewer than 25 US areas. This clone showed up just once. Trimming cost V 4 bases and J 3 bases, with 10 bases left between them. This CDR3 is 13 amino acids long. Germline V gene data show CDR1 as MNHEY and CDR2 as SVGAGI. In the study's own analysis: Nucleated cell number was recorded as an estimate derived from reference gene primer amplification. Some clones are missing from TCRdb's copy, which holds only in-frame ones; the method was immunoSEQ multiplex PCR. The V and J calls and clone size are taken from that table; D and trimming were inferred from the DNA. The sample shows a few hundred thousand clones, more than 75% of them seen only once.

This TCR was sampled from a young woman who had recovered from COVID-19. The chain carries TRBV6-5 and TRBJ2-7; a weak D match, TRBD2 (6 bases). The sequencing input was PBMCs or T cells enriched from blood (not recorded which). In DNA, the CDR3 is TGTGCCAGCAGTTCTCCCGGGGGCTACGAGCAGTACTTC. Translating gives CASSSPGGYEQYF.